Detailed here is one T cell receptor beta chain. The data were obtained in a study of blood T cell repertoires in COVID-19. Here immunoSEQ multiplex PCR was the method, and the copy in TCRdb shows in-frame clones only, minus some. The top ten clones hold more than 4% of a sample with more than 85,000 clones, 65% to 90% of them seen once. CDR1 and CDR2 (germline): LNHDA, SQIVND (reference sequence). The CDR3 spans 16 residues. After removal of 3 bases from V and 1 base from J, the junction contained 5 bases not matched to a gene. The sequencing sample was made of peripheral blood. V usage is TRBV19 and J usage is TRBJ2-5, with TRBD1 identical over 10 bases. This TCR was sampled from a man aged 45-65 years with acute or convalescent COVID-19. The CDR3 here is CASSMDRGAPQETQYF. In DNA form, the CDR3 reads TGTGCCAGTAGTATGGACAGGGGGGCTCCCCAAGAGACCCAGTACTTC.